This T cell receptor (beta chain) derives from a study of blood T cells in healthy people across ages. Study-level results: There were more naive CD4+ cells and higher diversity in long-lived donors than in aged donors.

This clonotype was picked up a small number of times. Antigen specificity is unknown. This CDR3 has 15 amino acids. The germline V gene encodes CDR1 SGHRS and CDR2 YFSETQ. V was cut by 4 bases and J by 4 bases, with 18 bases left in between. About 10 milliliters of peripheral blood were drawn from each donor into EDTA-treated tubes. A second PCR of about 7 to 12 cycles used a sample-barcoded 5' primer and a J-beta primer mix. In TCRdb, the 5' RACE reads were re-called with MiXCR into one record per CDR3 protein. The sample has under 1,000,000 distinct CDR3 sequences; roughly 46% are singletons. The V and J genes are TRBV5-1 and TRBJ2-7, with D perhaps TRBD2 (6 bases). Sequenced sample: blood. The clonotype originates from an elderly man in good health. The chain's CDR3 is CASSPGPGAVYEQYF. The CDR3 DNA sequence: TGCGCCAGCAGCCCTGGCCCGGGAGCTGTGTACGAGCAGTACTTC.